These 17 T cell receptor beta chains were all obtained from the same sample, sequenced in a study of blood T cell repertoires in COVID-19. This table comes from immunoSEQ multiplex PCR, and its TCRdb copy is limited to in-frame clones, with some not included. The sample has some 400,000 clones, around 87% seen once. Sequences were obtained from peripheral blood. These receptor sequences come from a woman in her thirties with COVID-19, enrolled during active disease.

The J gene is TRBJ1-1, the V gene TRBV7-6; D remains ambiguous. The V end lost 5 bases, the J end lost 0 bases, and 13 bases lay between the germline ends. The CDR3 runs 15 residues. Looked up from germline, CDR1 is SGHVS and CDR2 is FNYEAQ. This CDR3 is CASSPSGRMNTEAFF. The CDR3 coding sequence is TGTGCCAGCAGCCCATCGGGTCGGATGAACACTGAAGCTTTCTTT.

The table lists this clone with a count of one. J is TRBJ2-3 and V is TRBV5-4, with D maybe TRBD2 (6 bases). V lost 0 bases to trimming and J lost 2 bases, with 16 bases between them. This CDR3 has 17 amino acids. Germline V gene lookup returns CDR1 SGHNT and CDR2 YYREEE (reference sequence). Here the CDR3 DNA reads TGTGCCAGCAGCTTGGAGCTGGCGGGACTCTCCACAGATACGCAGTATTTT. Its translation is CASSLELAGLSTDTQYF.

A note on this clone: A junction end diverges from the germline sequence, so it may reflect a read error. This CDR3 is CAGRAPNTGELFF. CDR3 nucleotides: TGTGCCGGCAGGGCACCGAACACCGGGGAGCTGTTTTTT. The V gene is TRBV7-2, the J gene TRBJ2-2; possibly TRBD1 for D (5 bases). Per the germline V gene, CDR1 is SGHTA and CDR2 is FQGNSA. The CDR3 is made up of 13 amino acids.

CDR3 region: CASSLIQGYEQYF. CDR3 coding DNA: TGTGCCAGCAGCCTTATCCAGGGGTACGAGCAGTACTTC. The genes are TRBV7-3 and TRBJ2-7; weak D call: TRBD1 (6 bases). The V end was cut by 5 bases, the J end by 4 bases, with 12 bases between. The V gene's germline CDR1 is SGHTA and CDR2 FQGTGA. The CDR3 loop spans 13 amino acids. Based on the CDR3 plus reference TRBV7-3 and TRBJ2-7, the full variable domain is GAGVSQTPSNKVTEKGKYVELRCDPISGHTALYWYRQSLGQGPEFLIYFQGTGAADDSGLPNDRFFAVRPEGSVSTLKIQRTERGDSAVYLCASSLIQGYEQYFGPGTRLTVT.

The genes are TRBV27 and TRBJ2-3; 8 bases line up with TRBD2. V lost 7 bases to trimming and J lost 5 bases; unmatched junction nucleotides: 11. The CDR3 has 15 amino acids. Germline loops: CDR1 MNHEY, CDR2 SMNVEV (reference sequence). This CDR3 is CASTDGRAGEDTQYF. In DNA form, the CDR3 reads TGTGCCAGCACGGACGGGAGGGCCGGGGAAGATACGCAGTATTTT.

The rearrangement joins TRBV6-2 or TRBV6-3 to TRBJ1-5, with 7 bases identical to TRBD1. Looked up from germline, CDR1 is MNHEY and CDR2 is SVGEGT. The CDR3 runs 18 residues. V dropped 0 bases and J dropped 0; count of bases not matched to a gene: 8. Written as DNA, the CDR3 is TGTGCCAGCAGTTACTCAATCGGACAGGAGTATAGCAATCAGCCCCAGCATTTT. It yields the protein CASSYSIGQEYSNQPQHF.

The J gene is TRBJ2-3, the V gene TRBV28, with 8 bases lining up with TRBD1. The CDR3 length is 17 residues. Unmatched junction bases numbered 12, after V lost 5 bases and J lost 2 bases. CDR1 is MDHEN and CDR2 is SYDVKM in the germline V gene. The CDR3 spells CASSADRGGEVTDTQYF. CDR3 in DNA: TGTGCCAGCAGTGCTGACAGGGGCGGAGAAGTCACAGATACGCAGTATTTT.

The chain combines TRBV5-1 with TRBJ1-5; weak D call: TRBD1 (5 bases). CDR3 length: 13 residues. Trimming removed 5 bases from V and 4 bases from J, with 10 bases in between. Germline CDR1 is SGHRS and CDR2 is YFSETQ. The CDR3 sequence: CASRGGVNQPQHF. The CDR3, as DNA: TGCGCCAGCAGGGGGGGTGTTAATCAGCCCCAGCATTTT.

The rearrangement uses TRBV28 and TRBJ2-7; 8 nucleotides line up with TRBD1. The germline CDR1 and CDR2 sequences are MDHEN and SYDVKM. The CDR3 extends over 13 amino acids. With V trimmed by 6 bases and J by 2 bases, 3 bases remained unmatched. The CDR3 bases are TGTGCCAGCAGGGAACAGGGGGCCTACGAGCAGTACTTC. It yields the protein CASREQGAYEQYF.

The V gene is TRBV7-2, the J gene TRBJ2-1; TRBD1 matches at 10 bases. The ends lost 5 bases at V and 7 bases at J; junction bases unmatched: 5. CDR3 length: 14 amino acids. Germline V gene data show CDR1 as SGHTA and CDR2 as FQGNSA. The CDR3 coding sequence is TGTGCCAGCAGCCGGGACAGGGGAGGGAATGAGCAGTTCTTC. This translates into CASSRDRGGNEQFF.

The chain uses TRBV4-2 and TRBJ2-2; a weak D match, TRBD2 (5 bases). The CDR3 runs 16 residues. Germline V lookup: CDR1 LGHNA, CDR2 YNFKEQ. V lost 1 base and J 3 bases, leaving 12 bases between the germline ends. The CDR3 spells CASSQVGTADTGELFF. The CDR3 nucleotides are TGTGCCAGCAGCCAAGTGGGCACAGCGGACACCGGGGAGCTGTTTTTT.

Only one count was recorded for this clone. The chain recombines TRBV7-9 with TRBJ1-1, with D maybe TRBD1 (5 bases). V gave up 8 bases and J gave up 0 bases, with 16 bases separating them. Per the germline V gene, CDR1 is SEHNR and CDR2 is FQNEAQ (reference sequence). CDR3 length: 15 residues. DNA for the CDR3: TGTGCCAGCGCGGGACGGGGAGGCATGAACACTGAAGCTTTCTTT. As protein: CASAGRGGMNTEAFF. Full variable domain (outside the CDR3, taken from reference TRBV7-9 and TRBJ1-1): DTGVSQNPRHKITKRGQNVTFRCDPISEHNRLYWYRQTLGQGPEFLTYFQNEAQLEKSRLLSDRFSAERPKGSFSTLEIQRTEQGDSAMYLCASAGRGGMNTEAFFGQGTRLTVV.

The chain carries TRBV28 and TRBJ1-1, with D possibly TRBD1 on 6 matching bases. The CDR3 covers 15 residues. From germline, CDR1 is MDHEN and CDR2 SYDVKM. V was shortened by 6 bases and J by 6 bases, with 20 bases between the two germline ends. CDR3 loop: CASSLIGPGGPEAFF. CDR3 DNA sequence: TGTGCCAGCAGCCTCATTGGTCCCGGGGGGCCTGAAGCTTTCTTT.

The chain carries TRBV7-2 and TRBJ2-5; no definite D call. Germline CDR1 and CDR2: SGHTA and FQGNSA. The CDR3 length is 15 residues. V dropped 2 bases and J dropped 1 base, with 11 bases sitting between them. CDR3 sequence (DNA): TGTGCCAGCAGCTTACAAAGGCGGAGCCAAGAGACCCAGTACTTC. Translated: CASSLQRRSQETQYF.

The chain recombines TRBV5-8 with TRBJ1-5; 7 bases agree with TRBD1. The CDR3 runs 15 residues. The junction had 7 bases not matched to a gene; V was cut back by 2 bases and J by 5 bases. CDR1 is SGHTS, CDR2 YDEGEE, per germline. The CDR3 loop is CASSFTRDSYQPQHF. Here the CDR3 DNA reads TGTGCCAGCAGCTTCACCCGGGACAGCTATCAGCCCCAGCATTTT.

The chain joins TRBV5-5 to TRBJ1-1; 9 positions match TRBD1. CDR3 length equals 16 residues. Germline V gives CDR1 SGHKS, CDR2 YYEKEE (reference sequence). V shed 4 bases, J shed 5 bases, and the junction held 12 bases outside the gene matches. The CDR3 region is CASSPNPGQGGTEAFF. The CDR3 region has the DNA TGTGCCAGCAGCCCCAATCCGGGACAGGGTGGTACTGAAGCTTTCTTT.

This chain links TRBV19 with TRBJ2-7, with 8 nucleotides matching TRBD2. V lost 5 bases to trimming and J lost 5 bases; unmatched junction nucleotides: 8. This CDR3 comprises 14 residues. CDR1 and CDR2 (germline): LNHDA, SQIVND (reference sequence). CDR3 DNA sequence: TGTGCCAGTAGTCTAGGGAGCGGGAGCCACGAGCAGTACTTC. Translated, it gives CASSLGSGSHEQYF.